The present TCR beta chain was sequenced within a study of CD8 T cells in ankylosing spondylitis (dated by TCRdb to 2017 to 2019). Turning to the overall study: T cell receptor beta repertoires were profiled in healthy donors and ankylosing spondylitis patients so that disease-linked TCR variants could be found. The full study cohort comprised around 23 ankylosing spondylitis patients and some 110 healthy donors. Peripheral blood samples were taken, and synovial fluid was additionally collected from ankylosing spondylitis patients. The research as a whole found: Blood from ankylosing spondylitis patients appeared to be characterized by a TCR beta motif composed of 7 to 9 highly homologous amino acid variants. A CD8+ phenotype was shown by the disease-linked clones, which were found at relatively low frequencies in peripheral blood. The disease-linked clones were reported to be significantly enriched in matched synovial fluid samples from ankylosing spondylitis patients. Some of the motif variants had been reported before in the synovial fluid and blood of reactive arthritis patients, a finding that suggests common disease-initiation mechanisms.

This clonotype has ten or more counts. The antigen it binds to is not known. Base-call qualities are not available, and no considerably larger clone is one nucleotide away. Data came from an Illumina HiSeq 2500. TCR beta libraries were prepared by quantitative 5'-RACE with molecular barcodes. Turning to the authors' computational methods: A new computational method, built on a probabilistic model of VDJ rearrangement, was used to identify disease-linked TCR variants. Through fastp at Q25 and MiXCR, TCRdb rebuilt clones from the public reads, retaining in-frame beta chains. For every CDR3 protein sequence, its rows merge into one entry that carries the most common genes and DNA. TCRdb's processing, not the study's, gives the V and J calls here. Recorded for this sample are under 150,000 distinct CDR3 sequences; 11% of them occurred a single time. Around 4.1% of the sample is taken by the ten largest.

V is reduced by 1 base and J by 6 bases, leaving a spacing of 17 bases between them. According to the germline V gene (reference sequence), CDR1 reads LGHDT and CDR2 reads YNNKEL. From its cysteine to its phenylalanine, the CDR3 spans 16 amino acids. This entry keeps only the CDR3 DNA: 48 bases, framed from base 1. The sequence derives from a female donor with ankylosing spondylitis or in good health (not recorded which). The sample comprised blood, either unsorted or a sorted T cell fraction (not recorded which). The rearrangement combines TRBV3-1 with TRBJ2-3; possibly the D gene is TRBD2, per 6 matching bases. The DNA reads as follows: TGTGCCAGCAGCCAAGCCCCGGGCGGAGGGCAGGATACGCAGTATTTT. This sequence encodes CASSQAPGGGQDTQYF.